The rows below give T cell receptor beta chains drawn from one sample of a study of T cell responses to AZD1222 COVID-19 vaccine. Sequenced by immunoSEQ multiplex PCR; TCRdb stores in-frame clones only, minus some. Of about 120,000 clones in the sample, approximately 90% were seen once. Sequences were derived from peripheral blood, sampled on day 0 of AZD1222 vaccination. The receptor set was obtained from an adult in good health. Both conserved end residues are part of each CDR3.

V: TRBV30
J: TRBJ1-5
CDR3: CAWGGTGGNQPQHF

V: TRBV7-9
J: TRBJ2-5
CDR3: CASSLVTGPKETQYF

V: TRBV19
J: TRBJ2-3
CDR3: CASSLAGTSTDTQYF

V: TRBV27
J: TRBJ2-5
CDR3: CASSRYTQETQYF

V: TRBV10-3
J: TRBJ2-5
CDR3: CAIGQETQYF

V: TRBV5-4
J: TRBJ1-5
CDR3: CASSLGGGRGQSNQPQHF

V: TRBV4-3
J: TRBJ1-1
CDR3: CASSQDGGQGEGMNTEAFF

V: TRBV27
J: TRBJ2-2
CDR3: CASSFGRLGTGELFF

V: TRBV29-1
J: TRBJ1-2
CDR3: CSVEDGGSDYGYTF

V: TRBV15
J: TRBJ1-5
CDR3: CATNRQTGGNQPQHF

V: TRBV9
J: TRBJ1-1
CDR3: CASSEGQGTEAFF

V: TRBV24-1
J: TRBJ2-5
CDR3: CATSDSTGSETQYF

V: TRBV5-1
J: TRBJ2-1
CDR3: CASSPGSGGQYNEQFF

V: TRBV30
J: TRBJ1-1
CDR3: CASTTGRNTEAFF

V: TRBV7-9
J: TRBJ2-3
CDR3: CASSLSSGGDTDTQYF

V: TRBV19
J: TRBJ1-2
CDR3: CASSIGTGIYGYTF

V: TRBV9
J: TRBJ2-1
CDR3: CASSVVPQAGINEQFF

V: TRBV5-5
J: TRBJ1-5
CDR3: CASSLWATTWGNQPQHF

V: TRBV5-1
J: TRBJ1-4
CDR3: CASSLQGATNEKLFF

V: TRBV7-3
J: TRBJ2-2
CDR3: CASSPGTGNAGELFF

V: TRBV5-6
J: TRBJ2-5
CDR3: CASSTLTGARYQETQYF

V: TRBV19
J: TRBJ1-5
CDR3: CASSTLQGRTAQHF

V: TRBV20-1
J: TRBJ2-1
CDR3: CSASRAGGEQFF

V: TRBV4-3
J: TRBJ1-1
CDR3: CASSQGSEGWNTEAFF

V: TRBV5-1
J: TRBJ2-2
CDR3: CASSLARGLTGELFF

V: TRBV7-2
J: TRBJ1-5
CDR3: CASSPNRGNQPQHF

V: TRBV6-6
J: TRBJ1-2
CDR3: CASRDSNDYGYTF

V: TRBV3-1/TRBV3-2
J: TRBJ1-2
CDR3: CASSPPQAFLGYTF